This TCR beta chain emerged from a study of blood T cell repertoires in COVID-19. Produced via immunoSEQ multiplex PCR; TCRdb's table is partial and in-frame only. The sample has approximately 140,000 clones, 65% to 80% seen once. The germline V gene encodes CDR1 SGHTA and CDR2 FQGNSA. This CDR3 has 13 residues. Trimming took off 5 bases at V and 1 base at J, with 6 bases between the two ends. Sequenced input: peripheral blood. This receptor was taken from a man aged 50 to 59 with acute or convalescent COVID-19. The J gene is TRBJ2-1, the V gene TRBV7-2; D is uncertain. The CDR3 region has the DNA TGTGCCAGCAGCCCCTCTTCCTACAATGAGCAGTTCTTC. Its protein product is CASSPSSYNEQFF.